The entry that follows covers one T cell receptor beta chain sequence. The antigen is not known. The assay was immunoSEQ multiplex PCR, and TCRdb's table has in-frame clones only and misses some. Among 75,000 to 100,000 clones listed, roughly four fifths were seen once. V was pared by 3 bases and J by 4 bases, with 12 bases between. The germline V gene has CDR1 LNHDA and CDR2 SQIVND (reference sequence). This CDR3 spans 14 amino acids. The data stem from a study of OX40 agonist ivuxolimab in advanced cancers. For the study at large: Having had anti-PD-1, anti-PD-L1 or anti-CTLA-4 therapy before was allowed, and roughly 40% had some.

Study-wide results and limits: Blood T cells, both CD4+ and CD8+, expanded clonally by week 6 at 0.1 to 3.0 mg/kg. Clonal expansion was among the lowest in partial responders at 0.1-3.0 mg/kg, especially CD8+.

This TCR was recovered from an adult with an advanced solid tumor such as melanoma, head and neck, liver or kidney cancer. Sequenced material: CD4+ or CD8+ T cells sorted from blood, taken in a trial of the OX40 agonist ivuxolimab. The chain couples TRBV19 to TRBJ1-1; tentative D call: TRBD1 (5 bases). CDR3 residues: CASSMAGAVTEAFF. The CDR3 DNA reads TGTGCCAGTAGTATGGCCGGGGCCGTCACTGAAGCTTTCTTT. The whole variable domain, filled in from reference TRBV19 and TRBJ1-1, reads DGGITQSPKYLFRKEGQNVTLSCEQNLNHDAMYWYRQDPGQGLRLIYYSQIVNDFQKGDIAEGYSVSREKKESFPLTVTSAQKNPTAFYLCASSMAGAVTEAFFGQGTRLTVV.